The 20 T cell receptor beta chains listed next were all sequenced from one sample in a study of regulatory T cells in long-lasting Graves disease. The sample's time point: newly diagnosed GD, antithyroid drugs for less than 3 months. Extracted RNA from PBMCs served as the source of the TCR library. The TCR beta library used iRepertoire HTBI primers with Arm-PCR amplification of CDR3. Via MiXCR, TCRdb re-called the multiplex PCR reads, giving one row per CDR3 protein. The sample lists some 330,000 distinct CDR3 sequences, about 11% occurring once. The data also belong to a second study, concerning T cells in Graves' hyperthyroidism and ophthalmopathy.

Sequenced here: peripheral blood mononuclear cells (PBMCs), sampled at new diagnosis, from a patient treated with antithyroid drugs. The origin of the receptors is a woman under 30 with Graves disease.

This clonotype has at least ten counts. J is TRBJ2-5 and V is TRBV28; 9 bases align to TRBD2. Germline V gene lookup returns CDR1 MDHEN and CDR2 SYDVKM. CDR3 length: 15 amino acids. V shed 4 bases, J shed 5 bases, and the junction held 8 bases outside the gene matches. CDR3 sequence reads: CASSWGTAGGETQYF. CDR3 coding DNA: TGTGCCAGCAGTTGGGGAACGGCGGGAGGGGAGACCCAGTACTTC.

This chain links TRBV20-1 with TRBJ2-7; TRBD2 might be the D (6 bases). Germline loops: CDR1 DFQATT, CDR2 SNEGSKA (reference sequence). V was clipped by 6 bases and J by 3 bases, with 18 bases between them. This CDR3 has 14 residues. Here the CDR3 reads CSAGSPGGNYEQYF. For the CDR3, the DNA is TGCAGTGCCGGAAGTCCCGGGGGAAACTACGAGCAGTACTTC.

Ten or more counts support this clonotype. The genes are TRBV12-3 or TRBV12-4 and TRBJ2-3, with 9 positions matching TRBD2. The CDR3 contains 18 residues. The V segment lost 3 bases and the J segment 0 bases; nucleotides outside the gene matches: 10. CDR3 DNA: TGTGCCAGCAGTTTCCCGCGCGCGGGGGGGCGGAGCACAGATACGCAGTATTTT. Its protein product is CASSFPRAGGRSTDTQYF.

This chain links TRBV7-2 with TRBJ1-5; D gene uncertain. The CDR3 runs to 13 residues. V lost 8 bases and J lost 4, with 12 bases in between. CDR1 is SGHTA, CDR2 FQGNSA, per germline. DNA of the CDR3: TGTGCCAGCGCCCCATCCCCGAATCAGCCCCAGCATTTT. Translated, it gives CASAPSPNQPQHF.

For this clonotype: Since a far larger clone is one base different, this is likely a read error. The chain combines TRBV5-1 with TRBJ2-5; perhaps TRBD1 as D (5 bases). The DNA end lines up better with TRBJ2-7; the J call may be wrong. The germline gives CDR1 SGHRS, CDR2 YFSETQ. The CDR3 sequence is 13 residues long. This CDR3 reads CASSLMDNYEQYF. Written as DNA, the CDR3 is TGCGCCAGCAGCTTGATGGACAACTACGAGCAGTACTTC.

This clonotype was detected only once. The chain employs TRBV6-2 or TRBV6-3 and TRBJ2-2, with D possibly TRBD2 on 5 matching bases. The CDR3 spans 13 residues. Trimming took off 5 bases at V and 6 bases at J, with 10 bases between the two ends. CDR1 is MNHEY and CDR2 is SVGEGT in the germline V gene. The CDR3 nucleotides are TGTGCCAGCAGTATGACTATTGCCGGGGAGCTGTTTTTT. Residues: CASSMTIAGELFF.

At least ten counts were recorded for this clonotype. The gene calls are TRBV6-1 and TRBJ1-2; D gene unclear. The CDR3 runs 13 residues. Trimming removed 6 bases at V and 3 bases at J, with 11 bases between. Germline lookup yields CDR1 MNHNS and CDR2 SASEGT. DNA for the CDR3: TGTGCCAGCAGCTTGGGTAGGGACTATGGCTACACCTTC. Translating gives CASSLGRDYGYTF.

The sample holds many counts of this clonotype. The V and J genes are TRBV13 and TRBJ2-1, with D tentatively TRBD1 (5 bases). The V end lost 5 bases, the J end lost 0 bases, and 14 bases lay between the germline ends. The germline CDR1 and CDR2 sequences are PRHDT and FYEKMQ (reference sequence). The CDR3 consists of 16 residues. The CDR3 DNA follows: TGTGCCAGCAGCAGGACACCCACCAGCTCCTACAATGAGCAGTTCTTC. As protein: CASSRTPTSSYNEQFF.

This clonotype was recorded at least ten times. V and J are TRBV6-5 and TRBJ1-4, with 11 bases lining up with TRBD1. The CDR3 consists of 15 residues. Germline V CDR1 and CDR2: MNHEY, SVGAGI. Trimming took 4 bases from V and 8 from J; bases not matched to a gene: 6. The CDR3, as DNA: TGTGCCAGCAGTTCTCGAGGACAGGGGGCGGAAAAACTGTTTTTT. Translated, it gives CASSSRGQGAEKLFF.

This clonotype was observed many times. This chain links TRBV7-2 with TRBJ2-7; the D is unclear. This CDR3 spans 13 amino acids. V was trimmed by 1 base and J by 2 bases, leaving 6 bases between them. The germline V gene has CDR1 SGHTA and CDR2 FQGNSA. The DNA for the CDR3 is TGTGCCAGCAGCTTAGTTCTCGCCTACGAGCAGTACTTC. This sequence encodes CASSLVLAYEQYF.

This clonotype was observed a handful of times. V gene TRBV10-2 combines with J gene TRBJ1-1; a possible D gene is TRBD1 (5 bases). V lost 6 bases and J 3 bases, leaving 20 bases between the germline ends. CDR1 is WSHSY, CDR2 SAAADI, per germline. The CDR3 covers 16 residues. The CDR3 protein is CASRYRQIYGYTEAFF. The CDR3 DNA reads as TGCGCCAGCAGATACCGACAGATTTACGGATACACTGAAGCTTTCTTT.

This clonotype was seen many times. The V and J genes are TRBV28 and TRBJ1-3, with a tentative D call TRBD1 (5 bases). This CDR3 comprises 13 residues. Trimming shortened V by 2 bases and J by 5 bases, and 7 bases separated the two germline ends. Germline V gene data show CDR1 as MDHEN and CDR2 as SYDVKM. The CDR3 nucleotides read TGTGCCAGCAGTTTAACAGGAAGAAACACCATATATTTT. Its protein is CASSLTGRNTIYF. The full variable domain, in which reference TRBV28 and TRBJ1-3 provide the parts outside the CDR3, is DVKVTQSSRYLVKRTGEKVFLECVQDMDHENMFWYRQDPGLGLRLIYFSYDVKMKEKGDIPEGYSVSREKKERFSLILESASTNQTSMYLCASSLTGRNTIYFGEGSWLTVV.

This clonotype occurred a few times. V gene TRBV20-1 combines with J gene TRBJ1-2; weak D call: TRBD1 (5 bases). This CDR3 contains 12 residues. The V gene lost 6 bases and the J gene lost 10 bases, with 18 bases spanning the gap. Germline V gene lookup returns CDR1 DFQATT and CDR2 SNEGSKA (reference sequence). The CDR3 here is CSAPSWGRDYTF. In nucleotides, the CDR3 is TGCAGTGCCCCCTCGTGGGGCCGGGACTACACCTTC.

The rearrangement links TRBV6-5 to TRBJ1-5; 9 nucleotides align to TRBD1. The germline V gene encodes CDR1 MNHEY and CDR2 SVGAGI. The CDR3 spans 15 residues. V trimming: 4 bases; J trimming: 5 bases; junction bases outside the gene matches: 6. The CDR3 DNA reads TGTGCCAGCAGTTCCCCCCGGACAGGGGATCAGCCCCAGCATTTT. Its protein product is CASSSPRTGDQPQHF.

At least ten counts were recorded for this clonotype. The CDR3 bases are TGTGCCAGCAGTTTTTTCTCTGGAAACACCATATATTTT. It specifies CASSFFSGNTIYF. The chain carries TRBV28 and TRBJ1-3; unclear D gene. Germline CDR1 MDHEN, CDR2 SYDVKM. CDR3 length: 13 amino acids. V lost 3 bases to trimming and J lost 0 bases, with 3 bases between them.

This clonotype was seen at least ten times. V usage is TRBV15 and J usage is TRBJ1-3; D is undetermined. Trimming took 0 bases from V and 2 from J, leaving 8 bases between them. There are 15 residues in the CDR3. Looked up from germline, CDR1 is LNHNV and CDR2 is YYDKDF (reference sequence). In nucleotides, the CDR3 is TGTGCCACCAGCAGAGATCGCGGGGCTGGAAACACCATATATTTT. Translating gives CATSRDRGAGNTIYF.

Ten or more counts support this clonotype. The V and J genes are TRBV12-3 or TRBV12-4 and TRBJ1-5; 7 bases line up with TRBD1. V shed 6 bases and J 0 bases; nucleotides not matched to a gene: 11. The CDR3 totals 17 residues. CDR3 loop: CASSPDRVPYSNQPQHF. In DNA form, the CDR3 reads TGTGCCAGCAGCCCTGACAGGGTACCGTATAGCAATCAGCCCCAGCATTTT.

This sequence joins TRBV20-1 and TRBJ2-7; 8 bases map to TRBD2. This CDR3 region has 16 residues. V lost 4 bases to trimming and J lost 4 bases; unmatched junction nucleotides: 15. CDR1 DFQATT and CDR2 SNEGSKA come from the germline V gene (reference sequence). The CDR3 here is CSAIPPLLAGLYEQYF. In DNA, the CDR3 is TGCAGTGCTATCCCCCCTTTGCTAGCGGGCCTATACGAGCAGTACTTC.

The chain has TRBV19 and TRBJ2-1, with TRBD2 matching over 7 bases. This CDR3 spans 13 amino acids. The J segment lost 7 bases and the V segment lost 9 bases, leaving 9 bases of the junction unmatched. Germline V gene lookup returns CDR1 LNHDA and CDR2 SQIVND (reference sequence). CDR3 nucleotide sequence: TGTGCCAGGGGGGGTCGGCGGGAGAATGAGCAGTTCTTC. This translates into CARGGRRENEQFF. Complete variable domain (other parts from reference TRBV19 and TRBJ2-1): DGGITQSPKYLFRKEGQNVTLSCEQNLNHDAMYWYRQDPGQGLRLIYYSQIVNDFQKGDIAEGYSVSREKKESFPLTVTSAQKNPTAFYLCARGGRRENEQFFGPGTRLTVL.

This clonotype has a count of ten or more. This chain connects TRBV7-8 to TRBJ1-5; D is undetermined. The CDR3 has 14 residues. Germline values: CDR1 SGHVS, CDR2 FQNEAQ. The V and J ends lost 1 base and 5 bases respectively, with 9 bases between them. CDR3 sequence (DNA): TGTGCCAGCAGCTTAGACAGTTCATATCAGCCCCAGCATTTT. It yields the protein CASSLDSSYQPQHF.